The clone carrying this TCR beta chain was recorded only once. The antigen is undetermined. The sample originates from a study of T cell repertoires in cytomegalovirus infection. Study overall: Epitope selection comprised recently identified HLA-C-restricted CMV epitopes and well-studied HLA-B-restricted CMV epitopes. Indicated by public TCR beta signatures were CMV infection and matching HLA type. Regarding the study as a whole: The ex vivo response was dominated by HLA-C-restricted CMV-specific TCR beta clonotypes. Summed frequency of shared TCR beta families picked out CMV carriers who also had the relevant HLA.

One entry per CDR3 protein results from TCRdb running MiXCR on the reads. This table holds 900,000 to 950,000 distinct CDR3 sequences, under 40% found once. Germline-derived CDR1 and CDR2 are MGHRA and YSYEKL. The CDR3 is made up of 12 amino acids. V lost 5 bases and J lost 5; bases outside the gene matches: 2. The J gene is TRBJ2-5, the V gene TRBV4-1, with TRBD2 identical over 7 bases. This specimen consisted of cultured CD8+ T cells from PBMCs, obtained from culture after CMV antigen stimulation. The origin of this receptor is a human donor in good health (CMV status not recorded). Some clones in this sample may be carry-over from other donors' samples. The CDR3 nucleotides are TGCGCCAGCAGCGGAGCGGGGGAGACCCAGTACTTC. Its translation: CASSGAGETQYF.